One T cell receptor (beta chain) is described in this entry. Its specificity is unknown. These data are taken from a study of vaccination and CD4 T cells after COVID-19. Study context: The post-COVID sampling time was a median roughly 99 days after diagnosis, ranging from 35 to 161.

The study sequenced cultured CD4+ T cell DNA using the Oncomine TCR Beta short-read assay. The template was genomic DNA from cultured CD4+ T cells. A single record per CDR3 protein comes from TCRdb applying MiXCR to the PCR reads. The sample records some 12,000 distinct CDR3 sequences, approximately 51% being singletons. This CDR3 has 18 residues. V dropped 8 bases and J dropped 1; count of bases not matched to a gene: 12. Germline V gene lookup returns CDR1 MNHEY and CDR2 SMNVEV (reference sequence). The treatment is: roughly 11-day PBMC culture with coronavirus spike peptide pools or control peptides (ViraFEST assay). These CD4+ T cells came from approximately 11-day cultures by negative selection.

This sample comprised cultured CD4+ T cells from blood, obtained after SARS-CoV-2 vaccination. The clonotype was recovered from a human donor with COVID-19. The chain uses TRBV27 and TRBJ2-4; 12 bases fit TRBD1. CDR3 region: CASGLQAGQGAAKNIQYF. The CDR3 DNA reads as TGTGCCAGCGGACTTCAAGCGGGACAGGGGGCTGCCAAAAACATTCAGTACTTC.